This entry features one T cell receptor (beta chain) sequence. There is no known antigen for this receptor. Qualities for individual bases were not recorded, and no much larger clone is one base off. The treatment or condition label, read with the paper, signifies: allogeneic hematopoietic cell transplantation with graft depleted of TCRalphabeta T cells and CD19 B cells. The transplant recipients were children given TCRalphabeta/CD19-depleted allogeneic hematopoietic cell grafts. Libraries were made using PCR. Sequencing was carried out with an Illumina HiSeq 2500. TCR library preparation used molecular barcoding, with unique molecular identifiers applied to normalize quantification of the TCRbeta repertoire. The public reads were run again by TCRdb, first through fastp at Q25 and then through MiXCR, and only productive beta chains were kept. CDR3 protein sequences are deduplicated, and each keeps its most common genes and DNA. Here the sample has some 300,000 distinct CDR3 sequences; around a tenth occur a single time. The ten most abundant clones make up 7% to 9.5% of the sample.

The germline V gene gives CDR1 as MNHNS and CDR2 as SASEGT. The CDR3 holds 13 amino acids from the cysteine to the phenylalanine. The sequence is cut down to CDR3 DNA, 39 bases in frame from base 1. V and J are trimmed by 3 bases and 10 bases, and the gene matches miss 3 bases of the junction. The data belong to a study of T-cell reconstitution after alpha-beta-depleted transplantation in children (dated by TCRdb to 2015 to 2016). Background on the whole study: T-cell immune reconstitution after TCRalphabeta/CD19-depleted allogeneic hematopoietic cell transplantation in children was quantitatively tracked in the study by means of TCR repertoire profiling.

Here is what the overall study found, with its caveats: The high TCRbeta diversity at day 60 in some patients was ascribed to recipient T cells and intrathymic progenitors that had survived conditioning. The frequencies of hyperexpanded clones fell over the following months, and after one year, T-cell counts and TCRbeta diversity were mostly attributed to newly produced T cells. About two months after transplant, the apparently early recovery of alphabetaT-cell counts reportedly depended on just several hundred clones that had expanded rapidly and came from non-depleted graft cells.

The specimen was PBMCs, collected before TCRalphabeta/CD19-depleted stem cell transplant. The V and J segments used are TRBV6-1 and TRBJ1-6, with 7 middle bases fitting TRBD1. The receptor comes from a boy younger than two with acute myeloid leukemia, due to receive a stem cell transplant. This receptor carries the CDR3 CASSDDRVSPLHF. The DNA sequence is TGTGCCAGCAGTGATGACAGGGTCTCACCCCTCCACTTT.